What follows are 21 T cell receptor beta chains derived from one specimen sequenced in a study of cytomegalovirus exposure and HLA in healthy donors. PCR primers comprised 60 Vbeta and 13 Jbeta primers. Sequencing used immunoSEQ multiplex PCR; TCRdb keeps in-frame clones, though not all of them. Of 99,000 or so clones in the sample, 60% to 80% were seen once. Sequencing input: PBMCs. These receptors were collected from a man aged 60 to 75 in good health and CMV-seropositive.

This rearrangement joins TRBV6-1 to TRBJ1-1; D might be TRBD1 (5 bases). This CDR3 has 13 residues. Looked up from germline, CDR1 is MNHNS and CDR2 is SASEGT. Trimming shortened V by 3 bases and J by 4 bases, and 9 bases separated the two germline ends. CDR3 region: CASSERGGTEAFF. DNA for the CDR3: TGTGCCAGCAGTGAGCGGGGCGGCACTGAAGCTTTCTTT.

This clone was detected only a few times. V usage is TRBV6-1 and J usage is TRBJ1-1; TRBD1 might be the D (6 bases). The CDR3 is 15 residues long. The V end lost 3 bases, the J end lost 1 base, and 12 bases lay between the germline ends. Per the germline V gene, CDR1 is MNHNS and CDR2 is SASEGT. The DNA of the CDR3 is TGTGCCAGCAGTGACCAGGGGTTGGGGAACACTGAAGCTTTCTTT. Protein sequence: CASSDQGLGNTEAFF.

The chain joins TRBV29-1 to TRBJ1-2; the match to TRBD1 covers 9 bases. V was pared by 7 bases and J by 2 bases, with 2 bases of the junction left unmatched. CDR1 is SQVTM, CDR2 ANQGSEA, per germline. The length of the CDR3 is 12 residues. The CDR3, as DNA: TGCAGCGCCGGGACAGGGAACTATGGCTACACCTTC. Translating it yields CSAGTGNYGYTF.

The chain employs TRBV27 and TRBJ2-5; D remains unclear. The better agreement between TRBJ2-7 and the DNA end casts doubt on the J call. This CDR3 contains 12 residues. Germline V gene lookup returns CDR1 MNHEY and CDR2 SMNVEV (reference sequence). The CDR3 loop is CASRKETYEQYF. Written as DNA, the CDR3 is TGTGCCAGCAGAAAGGAGACCTACGAGCAGTACTTC.

The chain joins TRBV10-3 to TRBJ1-1; maybe TRBD1 (6 bases). The CDR3 runs 14 residues. The V end was cut by 4 bases, the J end by 0 bases, with 9 bases between. Germline V lookup: CDR1 ENHRY, CDR2 SYGVKD. The CDR3 bases are TGTGCCATCAGTGGCGGACAGCTGAACACTGAAGCTTTCTTT. Translation gives CAISGGQLNTEAFF.

To note about this clone: A read error may be the cause here, since a much bigger clone is one base away. The V call is TRBV4-2, the J call TRBJ2-7; 7 nucleotides align to TRBD2. Germline lookup yields CDR1 LGHNA and CDR2 YNFKEQ. The V segment lost 0 bases and the J segment 3 bases; nucleotides outside the gene matches: 11. The CDR3 contains 17 residues. CDR3 coding DNA: TGTGCCAGCAGCCAAGATGACTGGGTGCGGGGGAACTACGAGCAGTACTTC. It codes for CASSQDDWVRGNYEQYF.

This clone turned up a few times. CDR3 sequence reads: CASSVGGSWQPQHF. CDR3 nucleotides: TGTGCCAGCAGCGTAGGCGGTAGTTGGCAGCCCCAGCATTTT. The V call is TRBV9, the J call TRBJ1-5; D remains unclear. The germline V gene encodes CDR1 SGDLS and CDR2 YYNGEE. V gave up 0 bases and J gave up 7 bases, with 11 bases separating them. The CDR3 extends over 14 amino acids.

This clone has a handful of counts. The J gene is TRBJ2-5, the V gene TRBV7-2, with D hard to call. The J call is doubtful: the DNA matches TRBJ2-7 better. From germline, CDR1 is SGHTA and CDR2 FQGNSA. There are 12 residues in the CDR3. The CDR3 spells CASSSRSYEQYF. Here the CDR3 DNA reads TGTGCCAGCAGCTCCAGGTCCTACGAGCAGTACTTC.

V gene TRBV18 combines with J gene TRBJ2-1; 12 bases are a match to TRBD2. Germline CDR1 KGHSH, CDR2 LQKENI. V dropped 6 bases and J dropped 5; count of bases not matched to a gene: 8. The CDR3 is made up of 16 amino acids. The CDR3 here is CASSPRTSGEHNEQFF. The DNA for the CDR3 is TGTGCCAGCTCCCCCAGGACTAGCGGGGAACACAATGAGCAGTTCTTC.

CDR3 protein: CASSVAEGLSGDTQYF. In DNA, the CDR3 is TGTGCCAGCAGCGTAGCGGAGGGTTTATCAGGAGATACGCAGTATTTT. The chain links TRBV9 to TRBJ2-3, with D tentatively TRBD2 (6 bases). This CDR3 spans 16 amino acids. Germline lookup yields CDR1 SGDLS and CDR2 YYNGEE. V lost 0 bases, J lost 5 bases, and 16 bases lay in between.

This clone has a handful of counts. One junction end disagrees with the germline gene, perhaps due to a read error. The chain carries TRBV2 and TRBJ2-7, with TRBD2 matching 7 bases. Germline CDR1 and CDR2: SNHLY and FYNNEI. The CDR3 is made up of 14 amino acids. The CDR3 coding sequence is TGTGCCAGCCGTGAGGGAGCGGGGTCCTACGAGCAGTACTTC. As protein: CASREGAGSYEQYF.

V gene TRBV10-3 combines with J gene TRBJ1-1; D is unclear. In germline, CDR1 is ENHRY, CDR2 SYGVKD. This CDR3 spans 15 amino acids. V lost 0 bases and J 4 bases, leaving 12 bases between the germline ends. The CDR3, as DNA: TGTGCCATCAGTGAGTCGCGGGTGGTGATCACTGAAGCTTTCTTT. Translated, it gives CAISESRVVITEAFF.

The chain joins TRBV19 to TRBJ2-4; 10 bases match TRBD1. This CDR3 is built from 14 residues. The ends lost 5 bases at V and 4 bases at J; junction bases unmatched: 2. The germline CDR1 and CDR2 sequences are LNHDA and SQIVND (reference sequence). CDR3 DNA: TGTGCCAGTAGTGGGGACAGGGGTAAAAACATTCAGTACTTC. It encodes CASSGDRGKNIQYF.

This clone has a handful of counts. The rearrangement joins TRBV5-4 to TRBJ2-3, with 9 nucleotides matching TRBD2. CDR3 length: 16 amino acids. Germline-derived CDR1 and CDR2 are SGHNT and YYREEE (reference sequence). Unmatched junction bases numbered 5, after V lost 2 bases and J lost 1 base. CDR3 sequence: CASSFAGGRRTDTQYF. The CDR3, as DNA: TGTGCCAGCAGCTTCGCGGGGGGGCGTCGCACAGATACGCAGTATTTT.

This chain connects TRBV4-1 to TRBJ2-5; a possible D gene is TRBD1 (5 bases). The J call may be incorrect, as the DNA end agrees better with TRBJ2-7. The CDR3 has 13 residues. Germline V CDR1 and CDR2: MGHRA, YSYEKL. This chain's CDR3 is CASSQETAYEQYF. The CDR3 nucleotides read TGCGCCAGCAGCCAAGAGACAGCCTACGAGCAGTACTTC.

V and J are TRBV10-2 and TRBJ2-2, with D perhaps matching TRBD2 (7 bases). This CDR3 contains 14 residues. CDR1 is WSHSY and CDR2 is SAAADI in the germline V gene. Deletions cut 10 bases from V and 6 bases from J, with 18 bases between. The CDR3 loop reads CATSLQGRAGELFF. CDR3 in DNA: TGCGCCACCTCGTTGCAGGGGAGGGCCGGGGAGCTGTTTTTT.

The chain employs TRBV4-3 and TRBJ1-2; 8 nucleotides match TRBD1. V lost 2 bases to trimming and J lost 2 bases; unmatched junction nucleotides: 7. Per germline, CDR1 LGHNA and CDR2 YSLEER. The CDR3 contains 16 residues. The CDR3 DNA follows: TGCGCCAGCAGCCAACAAACAGGGGGGAGAAACTATGGCTACACCTTC. It translates to CASSQQTGGRNYGYTF.

V and J are TRBV2 and TRBJ1-1; a possible D gene is TRBD1 (5 bases). The CDR3 has 14 amino acids. The germline CDR1 and CDR2 sequences are SNHLY and FYNNEI. V lost 7 bases, J lost 1 base, and 13 bases lay in between. In nucleotides, the CDR3 is TGTGCCAGCAAAAAGACAGCGGGGAACACTGAAGCTTTCTTT. Translation: CASKKTAGNTEAFF.

The CDR3 DNA sequence: TGTGCCACCAGCAGAGGTCACAGGGGAGACACCGGGGAGCTGTTTTTT. It is translated as CATSRGHRGDTGELFF. The chain couples TRBV15 to TRBJ2-2; 7 bases match TRBD1. The trim removed 1 base at V and 3 bases at J, leaving 5 bases unmatched. The CDR3 extends over 16 amino acids. The V gene's germline CDR1 is LNHNV and CDR2 YYDKDF (reference sequence).

This chain joins TRBV5-4 and TRBJ1-3; D perhaps matches TRBD1 (5 bases). This CDR3 has 17 amino acids. The germline gives CDR1 SGHNT, CDR2 YYREEE (reference sequence). V gave up 1 base and J gave up 0 bases, with 14 bases separating them. The CDR3: CASSLHSRVGSGNTIYF. The DNA for the CDR3 is TGTGCCAGCAGCTTGCACTCCAGGGTAGGCTCTGGAAACACCATATATTTT. The variable domain in full, with the rest retrieved from reference TRBV5-4 and TRBJ1-3, is ETGVTQSPTHLIKTRGQQVTLRCSSQSGHNTVSWYQQALGQGPQFIFQYYREEENGRGNFPPRFSGLQFPNYSSELNVNALELDDSALYLCASSLHSRVGSGNTIYFGEGSWLTVV.

The DNA of the CDR3 is TGTGCCAGCAGTTTAAAAGGGGATCAGCCCCAGCATTTT. It specifies CASSLKGDQPQHF. The chain has TRBV28 and TRBJ1-5; D might be TRBD1 (5 bases). V was trimmed by 2 bases and J by 5 bases, leaving 7 bases between them. The germline V gene encodes CDR1 MDHEN and CDR2 SYDVKM. The CDR3 has 13 amino acids.